This T cell receptor (beta chain) was profiled in a study of T cells expressing NK-cell markers. Looking at the study overall: Investigators obtained TCR beta repertoires from sorted CD3+CD56+NKG2C+, CD3+CD56+NKG2C- and CD3+CD56-NKG2C+ T cells. Among eight sequenced donors, seven carried HCMV seropositivity while one was seronegative. Study-wide findings and caveats: Of the CD8+ T cell pool in roughly 6 donors, roughly 1.0-7.5% was accounted for by dominant NKG2C+ clonotypes.

About this clonotype itself: Its antigen is as yet unknown.

Beta-chain TCR cDNA was generated via 5'RACE template switching with UMIs. TCRdb reprocessed the 5' RACE reads and keeps a single row for each CDR3 protein, giving no DNA. This repertoire includes about half a million distinct CDR3 sequences. The CDR3 loop spans 15 amino acids. Germline lookup yields CDR1 LGHNA and CDR2 YNFKEQ. The chain joins TRBV4-2 to TRBJ2-7. The sample was blood T cells: a sorted CD56 or NKG2C T cell subset, CD4+ or CD8+ T cells, or bulk PBMC T cells (not recorded which). This receptor was taken from a woman in her fifties or sixties in good health. The CDR3 region is CASSQEWQTSYEQYF.